Following are 19 T cell receptor beta chains from one sample sequenced in a study of OX40 agonist ivuxolimab in advanced cancers. Generated by immunoSEQ multiplex PCR, the TCRdb table keeps only in-frame clones and is missing some. The sample has around 110,000 clones, approximately 89% seen once. Sequenced here: CD4+ or CD8+ T cells sorted from blood, sampled in a trial of the OX40 agonist ivuxolimab. These receptors originate from an adult with an advanced solid tumor such as melanoma, head and neck, liver or kidney cancer.

This chain uses TRBV9 with TRBJ2-5; D not resolved. The germline V gene has CDR1 SGDLS and CDR2 YYNGEE. Trimming took 4 bases from V and 2 from J, leaving 9 bases between them. This CDR3 comprises 13 residues. CDR3: CASSLEQQETQYF. CDR3 coding DNA: TGTGCCAGCAGCCTAGAGCAGCAAGAGACCCAGTACTTC.

The sample holds one count of this clone. The rearrangement links TRBV7-6 to TRBJ1-1; tentative D call: TRBD1 (5 bases). The germline gives CDR1 SGHVS, CDR2 FNYEAQ. With 4 bases removed from V and 8 bases from J, the gap between germline ends came to 11 bases. This CDR3 is 12 amino acids long. CDR3 sequence: CASSYGAGEAFF. The CDR3 DNA is TGTGCCAGCAGCTACGGGGCAGGCGAAGCTTTCTTT.

This chain links TRBV6-5 with TRBJ1-2; D call uncertain. Germline CDR1 reads MNHEY; CDR2 reads SVGAGI. CDR3 length: 15 amino acids. Trimming cost V 3 bases and J 0 bases, with 11 bases left between them. The CDR3 region is CASSYNEGSNYGYTF. The CDR3 DNA follows: TGTGCCAGCAGTTATAACGAGGGATCTAACTATGGCTACACCTTC.

The rearrangement links TRBV4-2 to TRBJ2-1; 8 bases map to TRBD2. CDR1 LGHNA and CDR2 YNFKEQ come from the germline V gene. J was trimmed by 6 bases and V by 4 bases; bases with no gene match: 14. This CDR3 region has 17 residues. The DNA of the CDR3 is TGTGCCAGCAGCCGACCGGGAAGGGGACTAGAGTCCAATGAGCAGTTCTTC. Its translation: CASSRPGRGLESNEQFF.

This clone occurred once. The V call is TRBV2, the J call TRBJ2-7; TRBD1 might be the D (5 bases). Germline CDR1 SNHLY, CDR2 FYNNEI. The CDR3 spans 14 residues. The V and J ends lost 5 bases and 0 bases respectively, with 11 bases between them. CDR3 sequence: CASSNQGISYEQYF. CDR3 DNA: TGTGCCAGCAGTAACCAGGGTATCTCCTACGAGCAGTACTTC. Filled out from reference TRBV2 and TRBJ2-7, the complete variable domain reads EPEVTQTPSHQVTQMGQEVILRCVPISNHLYFYWYRQILGQKVEFLVSFYNNEISEKSEIFDDQFSVERPDGSNFTLKIRSTKLEDSAMYFCASSNQGISYEQYFGPGTRLTVT.

The chain has TRBV2 and TRBJ1-5; tentative D call: TRBD1 (5 bases). The germline CDR1 and CDR2 sequences are SNHLY and FYNNEI. Trimming left V 6 bases short and J 7 bases short, with 13 bases between. The CDR3 covers 13 residues. CDR3 amino acids: CASRGPEGQPQHF. DNA of the CDR3: TGTGCCAGCAGGGGCCCAGAGGGGCAGCCCCAGCATTTT.

The chain carries TRBV6-1 and TRBJ2-3; the match to TRBD2 covers 13 bases. Germline assignment: CDR1 MNHNS and CDR2 SASEGT. The V and J ends lost 4 bases and 0 bases, in that order; junction bases with no gene match: 13. The CDR3 length is 20 residues. The CDR3 sequence: CASSAGTSGIWLTSTDTQYF. The CDR3, as DNA: TGTGCCAGCAGTGCCGGGACTAGCGGGATCTGGCTCACTAGCACAGATACGCAGTATTTT.

The CDR3 protein is CASTPKGNGRAGKNIQYF. The CDR3 DNA follows: TGCGCCAGCACCCCAAAGGGAAACGGGAGGGCCGGGAAAAACATTCAGTACTTC. V and J are TRBV5-1 and TRBJ2-4; 8 bases map to TRBD2. Germline V CDR1 and CDR2: SGHRS, YFSETQ. The CDR3 consists of 18 residues. J lost 4 bases, V lost 6 bases, and 18 bases had no gene match. Drawing the rest from reference TRBV5-1 and TRBJ2-4, the complete variable domain is KAGVTQTPRYLIKTRGQQVTLSCSPISGHRSVSWYQQTPGQGLQFLFEYFSETQRNKGNFPGRFSGRQFSNSRSEMNVSTLELGDSALYLCASTPKGNGRAGKNIQYFGAGTRLSVL.

The chain recombines TRBV5-1 with TRBJ2-2; TRBD1 aligns across 8 bases. The ends lost 1 base at V and 4 bases at J; junction bases unmatched: 3. CDR3 length: 15 residues. The germline V gene has CDR1 SGHRS and CDR2 YFSETQ. The CDR3 DNA reads TGCGCCAGCAGCTTGTTTGGACAGGGCACCGGGGAGCTGTTTTTT. As protein: CASSLFGQGTGELFF.

V usage is TRBV2 and J usage is TRBJ2-7; D perhaps matches TRBD2 (7 bases). The CDR3 runs 14 residues. V lost 6 bases to trimming and J lost 2 bases, with 14 bases between them. CDR1 is SNHLY and CDR2 is FYNNEI in the germline V gene. Here the CDR3 reads CASRVRGATYEQYF. CDR3 sequence (DNA): TGTGCCAGCAGAGTTCGGGGGGCAACCTACGAGCAGTACTTC.

V gene TRBV5-1 combines with J gene TRBJ1-4, with D possibly TRBD1 on 5 matching bases. Trimming left V 4 bases short and J 0 bases short, with 10 bases between. Germline values: CDR1 SGHRS, CDR2 YFSETQ. This CDR3 spans 15 amino acids. The CDR3 reads CASSLGTATNEKLFF. CDR3 nucleotide sequence: TGCGCCAGCAGCCTTGGGACGGCAACTAATGAAAAACTGTTTTTT. Complete variable domain (other parts from reference TRBV5-1 and TRBJ1-4): KAGVTQTPRYLIKTRGQQVTLSCSPISGHRSVSWYQQTPGQGLQFLFEYFSETQRNKGNFPGRFSGRQFSNSRSEMNVSTLELGDSALYLCASSLGTATNEKLFFGSGTQLSVL.

The CDR3 DNA is TGTGCCAGCAGCGTACTAGGGGCGGTCCAAGAGACCCAGTACTTC. Amino acid sequence: CASSVLGAVQETQYF. The chain links TRBV9 to TRBJ2-5; D is perhaps TRBD1 (5 bases). Between the trimmed V and J ends, which lost 1 base and 1 base, there was a span of 11 bases. Germline V gene lookup returns CDR1 SGDLS and CDR2 YYNGEE. This CDR3 region has 15 residues.

The CDR3 sequence: CAWSVRPSYDEQYF. The CDR3, as DNA: TGTGCCTGGAGTGTTCGGCCCTCGTATGACGAGCAGTACTTC. The chain employs TRBV30 and TRBJ2-7, with D unclear. CDR3 length: 14 amino acids. V shed 0 bases and J shed 5 bases, with 14 bases lying between them. Germline V CDR1 and CDR2: GTSNPN, SVGIG (reference sequence).

This chain uses TRBV6-5 with TRBJ2-1; TRBD1 matches 9 bases. In germline, CDR1 is MNHEY, CDR2 SVGAGI. The J segment lost 9 bases and the V segment lost 4 bases, leaving 4 bases of the junction unmatched. The CDR3 loop spans 13 amino acids. In nucleotides, the CDR3 is TGTGCCAGCAGTTCCACAGGGGGCATTGAGCAGTTCTTC. Translated, it gives CASSSTGGIEQFF.

The rearrangement joins TRBV27 to TRBJ2-3; D unclear. Germline CDR1 is MNHEY and CDR2 is SMNVEV (reference sequence). Trimming pared 4 bases from V and 1 base from J, leaving 21 bases between. The CDR3 has 18 amino acids. This chain's CDR3 is CASSSWTHVALGTDTQYF. The CDR3 nucleotides are TGTGCCAGCAGTTCATGGACCCACGTGGCATTGGGCACAGATACGCAGTATTTT.

This chain's CDR3 is CSVAGGYEQYF. The CDR3 DNA reads TGCAGCGTTGCTGGGGGCTACGAGCAGTACTTC. The chain combines TRBV29-1 with TRBJ2-7, with D tentatively TRBD1 or TRBD2 (5 bases each). Trimming took 4 bases from V and 3 from J, leaving 7 bases between them. This CDR3 contains 11 residues. Per the germline V gene, CDR1 is SQVTM and CDR2 is ANQGSEA.

This clone occurred once. The chain employs TRBV6-1 and TRBJ1-2, with a weak D call TRBD1 (6 bases). Between the trimmed V and J ends, which lost 6 bases and 4 bases, there was a span of 12 bases. The CDR3 covers 13 residues. From germline, CDR1 is MNHNS and CDR2 SASEGT. CDR3 loop: CASRLQGIYGYTF. The CDR3 DNA reads TGTGCCAGCAGGTTACAGGGTATCTATGGCTACACCTTC.

V is TRBV23-1 and J is TRBJ2-4; the D gene is possibly TRBD1 (6 bases). TRBV23-1 is marked as an open reading frame, function uncertain. This CDR3 region has 18 residues. The V gene lost 3 bases and the J gene lost 0 bases, with 18 bases spanning the gap. DNA of the CDR3: TGCGCCAGCAGTCACGACTACATATGGGACACAGCCAAAAACATTCAGTACTTC. Its translation: CASSHDYIWDTAKNIQYF.

The chain recombines TRBV5-4 with TRBJ1-1; D unclear. Germline CDR1 SGHNT, CDR2 YYREEE (reference sequence). V dropped 4 bases and J dropped 0 bases, with 13 bases sitting between them. CDR3 length: 15 amino acids. The CDR3 spells CASSPGGTVNTEAFF. In nucleotides, the CDR3 is TGTGCCAGCAGCCCGGGTGGCACCGTGAACACTGAAGCTTTCTTT. Full variable domain (remainder filled in from reference TRBV5-4 and TRBJ1-1): ETGVTQSPTHLIKTRGQQVTLRCSSQSGHNTVSWYQQALGQGPQFIFQYYREEENGRGNFPPRFSGLQFPNYSSELNVNALELDDSALYLCASSPGGTVNTEAFFGQGTRLTVV.